This passage covers 17 T cell receptor beta chains from one sample sequenced in a study of radiotherapy plus CTLA-4 blockade in lung cancer. The assay was immunoSEQ multiplex PCR, and TCRdb's table has in-frame clones only and misses some. The repertoire has about 110,000 clones, more than 75% of them found once; the top ten carry about 3.5%. The material sequenced was peripheral blood, taken from a patient treated with radiotherapy plus ipilimumab. Receptors were obtained from a human donor with non-small cell lung cancer that progressed on radiotherapy plus ipilimumab. Some clones in this sample may be carry-over from other donors' samples.

This sequence joins TRBV28 and TRBJ2-2; D is possibly TRBD1 (5 bases). CDR3 size: 15 residues. Trimming removed 3 bases from V and 3 bases from J, with 11 bases in between. Looked up from germline, CDR1 is MDHEN and CDR2 is SYDVKM. As DNA, the CDR3 is TGTGCCAGCAGTTTCGTCCAGGGTTACACCGGGGAGCTGTTTTTT. Translating it yields CASSFVQGYTGELFF.

CDR3 coding DNA: TGTGCCAGCTCACCACGGACTCAAAGCTCTGGAAACACCATATATTTT. Its translation is CASSPRTQSSGNTIYF. V usage is TRBV18 and J usage is TRBJ1-3, with unresolved D. Germline V gene sequence: CDR1 KGHSH, CDR2 LQKENI. The V and J ends lost 1 base and 0 bases respectively, with 10 bases between them. This CDR3 region has 16 residues.

This clone was picked up a small number of times. V usage is TRBV6-6 and J usage is TRBJ1-1, with a weak D call TRBD1 (5 bases). The germline V gene has CDR1 MNHNY and CDR2 SVGAGI (reference sequence). The CDR3 runs to 16 residues. Trimming removed 5 bases from V and 1 base from J, with 17 bases in between. For the CDR3, the DNA is TGTGCCAGCAGTGTATTGGGGGTCTCCCCGAACACTGAAGCTTTCTTT. Translation gives CASSVLGVSPNTEAFF.

The V gene is TRBV29-1, the J gene TRBJ2-7, with 10 bases lining up with TRBD1. Germline V gene data show CDR1 as SQVTM and CDR2 as ANQGSEA. The CDR3 consists of 15 residues. The V gene end was trimmed by 4 bases and the J gene end by 3 bases; junction bases not matched to a gene: 9. Written as DNA, the CDR3 is TGCAGCGTTGCCGTTCCGGGACAGGGGATCTACGAGCAGTACTTC. Translated: CSVAVPGQGIYEQYF.

The chain joins TRBV18 to TRBJ1-5; D is undetermined. CDR3 size: 13 residues. V was trimmed by 0 bases and J by 6 bases, leaving 6 bases between them. Germline loops: CDR1 KGHSH, CDR2 LQKENI. CDR3 coding DNA: TGTGCCAGCTCACCACCTAGTAGTCAGCCCCAGCATTTT. As protein: CASSPPSSQPQHF.

J is TRBJ1-5 and V is TRBV7-2; D gene ambiguous. This CDR3 is built from 15 residues. Trimming took off 3 bases at V and 2 bases at J, with 11 bases between the two ends. Germline CDR1 SGHTA, CDR2 FQGNSA. CDR3 DNA sequence: TGTGCCAGCAGCTTTTACCCTAGTGGCAATCAGCCCCAGCATTTT. Its protein product is CASSFYPSGNQPQHF.

The chain is built from TRBV27 and TRBJ1-6; TRBD1 aligns across 7 bases. Losses at the gene ends were 6 bases for V and 6 bases for J; bases not matched to a gene: 14. CDR1 and CDR2 from the germline V gene are MNHEY and SMNVEV (reference sequence). This CDR3 contains 17 residues. The CDR3 bases are TGTGCCAGCAGGTACACACACAGACAGGGCACTAATTCACCCCTCCACTTT. Translating gives CASRYTHRQGTNSPLHF.

The table lists this clone with a count of one. This sequence joins TRBV5-8 and TRBJ1-5; TRBD1 matches 11 bases. Germline V gives CDR1 SGHTS, CDR2 YDEGEE. This CDR3 is 18 amino acids long. The V and J ends lost 2 bases and 3 bases, in that order; junction bases with no gene match: 10. The CDR3 spells CASSFTGTGGPSNQPQHF. DNA for the CDR3: TGTGCCAGCAGCTTCACCGGGACAGGGGGACCTTCCAATCAGCCCCAGCATTTT.

In this sample, this clone turned up a few times. The V and J genes are TRBV10-3 and TRBJ1-4; TRBD1 matches at 12 bases. This CDR3 spans 20 amino acids. The germline CDR1 and CDR2 sequences are ENHRY and SYGVKD. Losses at the gene ends were 1 base for V and 6 bases for J; bases not matched to a gene: 15. The CDR3 bases are TGTGCCATCAGTGAGTACTACGGGACAGGGGGCTCGGATGGAGATGAAAAACTGTTTTTT. Translation: CAISEYYGTGGSDGDEKLFF.

V and J are TRBV5-3 and TRBJ2-7; D ambiguous. TRBV5-3 is assigned to the ORF class and has an uncertain function. Trimming removed 4 bases at V and 7 bases at J, with 0 bases between. The CDR3 runs 8 residues. The CDR3 nucleotides are TGTGCCAGAAGCGAGCAGTACTTC. This sequence encodes CARSEQYF.

V and J are TRBV6-1 and TRBJ2-1; 8 bases map to TRBD1. The CDR3 loop spans 16 amino acids. V shed 2 bases, J shed 4 bases, and the junction held 7 bases outside the gene matches. CDR1 is MNHNS and CDR2 is SASEGT in the germline V gene. CDR3 loop: CASSETFGQGYNEQFF. The CDR3 nucleotides read TGTGCCAGCAGTGAAACCTTTGGACAGGGTTACAATGAGCAGTTCTTC.

The chain combines TRBV29-1 with TRBJ1-3; no reliable D call. Germline CDR1 reads SQVTM; CDR2 reads ANQGSEA. CDR3 length: 14 residues. Trimming took off 7 bases at V and 0 bases at J, with 13 bases between the two ends. CDR3 sequence reads: CSGKEDVSGNTIYF. CDR3 in DNA: TGCAGCGGGAAAGAGGACGTCTCTGGAAACACCATATATTTT.

The V call is TRBV2, the J call TRBJ2-7, with D perhaps matching TRBD1 or TRBD2 (6 bases each). The germline gives CDR1 SNHLY, CDR2 FYNNEI. The CDR3 runs 13 residues. V lost 6 bases and J lost 6, with 15 bases in between. CDR3 nucleotide sequence: TGTGCCAGCAGGAGGGGGGTACCCGGCGAGCAGTACTTC. Encoded protein: CASRRGVPGEQYF.

The chain is built from TRBV2 and TRBJ1-2; 7 bases match TRBD1. V shed 6 bases and J 1 base; nucleotides not matched to a gene: 5. CDR1 is SNHLY and CDR2 is FYNNEI in the germline V gene. This CDR3 has 14 residues. The DNA of the CDR3 is TGTGCCAGCAGCACAGGGGTGGGTAACTATGGCTACACCTTC. This translates into CASSTGVGNYGYTF. The whole variable domain, remainder taken from reference TRBV2 and TRBJ1-2, is EPEVTQTPSHQVTQMGQEVILRCVPISNHLYFYWYRQILGQKVEFLVSFYNNEISEKSEIFDDQFSVERPDGSNFTLKIRSTKLEDSAMYFCASSTGVGNYGYTFGSGTRLTVV.

The CDR3 region has the DNA TGCGCCAGCAGCCCACAGAGGCAGGGGAACTATGGCTACACCTTC. Protein sequence: CASSPQRQGNYGYTF. The V and J genes are TRBV4-3 and TRBJ1-2, with D maybe TRBD1 (6 bases). Trimming took 4 bases from V and 2 from J, leaving 14 bases between them. From germline, CDR1 is LGHNA and CDR2 YSLEER. The CDR3 loop spans 15 amino acids.

The gene calls are TRBV2 and TRBJ2-7, with 8 bases lining up with TRBD1. This CDR3 region has 13 residues. In germline, CDR1 is SNHLY, CDR2 FYNNEI. J gave up 2 bases and V 8 bases, and 5 bases lay outside the gene matches. The CDR3 sequence: CASAGQAAYEQYF. For the CDR3, the DNA is TGTGCCAGCGCGGGACAGGCAGCCTACGAGCAGTACTTC.

This rearrangement joins TRBV9 to TRBJ1-1, with D hard to call. Looked up from germline, CDR1 is SGDLS and CDR2 is YYNGEE. The CDR3 runs to 14 residues. V lost 0 bases, J lost 1 base, and 7 bases lay in between. The CDR3 sequence is CASSVGTRNTEAFF. In DNA form, the CDR3 reads TGTGCCAGCAGCGTAGGGACGAGGAACACTGAAGCTTTCTTT.